This entry is about one T cell receptor (beta chain). The sample is drawn from a study of cytomegalovirus exposure and HLA in healthy donors. PCR employed 60 Vbeta and 13 Jbeta primers. TCRdb's copy holds only in-frame clones and misses some; the assay was immunoSEQ multiplex PCR. The sample has about 190,000 clones; around 77% are singletons. Germline CDR1 and CDR2: SGHVS and FNYEAQ. V was pared by 1 base and J by 5 bases, with 9 bases between. The CDR3 loop spans 13 amino acids. This receptor was obtained from a woman between 18 and 29 years old in good health and CMV-seronegative. Sequencing input: PBMCs. The rearrangement joins TRBV7-6 to TRBJ2-7; weak D call: TRBD1 (5 bases). CDR3 in DNA: TGTGCCAGCAGCTTAGGAGGCAGGGACGAGCAGTACTTC. It codes for CASSLGGRDEQYF. Looking up the rest from reference TRBV7-6 and TRBJ2-7 gives the full variable domain: GAGVSQSPRYKVTKRGQDVALRCDPISGHVSLYWYRQALGQGPEFLTYFNYEAQQDKSGLPNDRFSAERPEGSISTLTIQRTEQRDSAMYRCASSLGGRDEQYFGPGTRLTVT.